A single sample is the source of the 10 T cell receptor beta chains below, sequenced in a study of blood T cell repertoires in COVID-19. Clones were read by immunoSEQ multiplex PCR, and TCRdb kept only the in-frame ones, dropping some. The data show 60,000 or so clones, 76% seen once. The sample comprised peripheral blood. The receptor source for this set is a woman aged 45 to 65 with active or convalescent COVID-19.

The J gene is TRBJ2-7, the V gene TRBV3-1 (or the pseudogene TRBV3-2); D perhaps matches TRBD1 (5 bases). Trimming removed 4 bases from V and 0 bases from J, with 22 bases in between. Germline loops: CDR1 LGHDT, CDR2 YNNKEL (reference sequence). The CDR3 totals 18 residues. The CDR3 sequence: CASSPPTLVTEVSYEQYF. The CDR3 nucleotides are TGTGCCAGCAGCCCTCCTACTCTAGTGACAGAAGTCTCCTACGAGCAGTACTTC.

The chain is built from TRBV5-1 and TRBJ2-3; 7 bases fit TRBD2. This CDR3 contains 15 residues. Germline CDR1 SGHRS, CDR2 YFSETQ. Unmatched junction bases numbered 8, after V lost 3 bases and J lost 4 bases. The CDR3 loop reads CASSSPAGEADTQYF. The CDR3 nucleotides read TGCGCCAGCAGCTCCCCGGCGGGAGAGGCAGATACGCAGTATTTT. Combining the CDR3 with reference TRBV5-1 and TRBJ2-3 gives the whole variable domain KAGVTQTPRYLIKTRGQQVTLSCSPISGHRSVSWYQQTPGQGLQFLFEYFSETQRNKGNFPGRFSGRQFSNSRSEMNVSTLELGDSALYLCASSSPAGEADTQYFGPGTRLTVL.

The chain is built from TRBV30 and TRBJ2-3; D is perhaps TRBD1 or TRBD2 (5 bases each). The CDR3 is 11 amino acids. CDR1 is GTSNPN and CDR2 is SVGIG in the germline V gene (reference sequence). V lost 5 bases, J lost 5 bases, and 8 bases lay in between. CDR3 protein: CAWGAGDTQYF. In DNA, the CDR3 is TGTGCCTGGGGGGCGGGAGATACGCAGTATTTT.

The rearrangement joins TRBV19 to TRBJ1-2; maybe TRBD1 (5 bases). The length of the CDR3 is 11 residues. Germline-derived CDR1 and CDR2 are LNHDA and SQIVND (reference sequence). CDR3 sequence (DNA): TGTTCATCGTCAGGGAACTATGGCTACACCTTC. This sequence encodes CSSSGNYGYTF. The full variable domain, with the rest looked up from reference TRBV19 and TRBJ1-2, is DGGITQSPKYLFRKEGQNVTLSCEQNLNHDAMYWYRQDPGQGLRLIYYSQIVNDFQKGDIAEGYSVSREKKESFPLTVTSAQKNPTAFYLCSSSGNYGYTFGSGTRLTVV.

This rearrangement joins TRBV2 to TRBJ2-7; 7 bases align to TRBD1. The CDR3 is made up of 13 amino acids. With 6 bases clipped from V and 5 bases from J, the junction kept 7 bases outside the gene matches. Germline V gives CDR1 SNHLY, CDR2 FYNNEI. The CDR3 DNA follows: TGTGCCAGCAGCGCTACGACAGGGAACGAGCAGTACTTC. It encodes CASSATTGNEQYF.

This clone was seen a handful of times. The gene calls are TRBV7-2 and TRBJ2-7; perhaps TRBD2 as D (6 bases). Germline CDR1 SGHTA, CDR2 FQGNSA. The CDR3 covers 14 residues. V gave up 1 base and J gave up 3 bases, with 10 bases separating them. DNA of the CDR3: TGTGCCAGCAGCTTAGGGAGGGAGCTCTACGAGCAGTACTTC. This gives the protein CASSLGRELYEQYF.

This clone has a handful of counts. This rearrangement joins TRBV5-3 to TRBJ1-6; 7 nucleotides align to TRBD1. TRBV5-3 carries the ORF label, with uncertain function. The J segment lost 10 bases and the V segment lost 7 bases, leaving 20 bases of the junction unmatched. The CDR3 is made up of 17 amino acids. The CDR3 DNA sequence: TGTGCCAGATGTGCGGAGACAGGGCCCCTCTATAGGTCACCCCTCCACTTT. Protein product: CARCAETGPLYRSPLHF.

This clone has only a few counts. This chain connects TRBV19 to TRBJ2-7, with a weak D call TRBD1 (6 bases). CDR1 is LNHDA, CDR2 SQIVND, per germline (reference sequence). Trimming took 5 bases from V and 4 from J, leaving 15 bases between them. This CDR3 has 14 amino acids. The CDR3 DNA follows: TGTGCCAGTAGTTCAACAGGGATAACTTACGAGCAGTACTTC. Protein product: CASSSTGITYEQYF.

This clone came up once. The chain links TRBV12-5 to TRBJ2-7, with D maybe TRBD1 (6 bases). The CDR3 consists of 15 residues. V lost 3 bases and J lost 3, with 15 bases in between. Germline values: CDR1 LGHNT, CDR2 FRNRAP. CDR3 residues: CASGFRGSPSYEQYF. CDR3 DNA: TGTGCTAGTGGTTTTAGGGGGAGTCCGAGCTACGAGCAGTACTTC.

This rearrangement joins TRBV29-1 to TRBJ2-3; D perhaps matches TRBD1 (6 bases). Germline CDR1 is SQVTM and CDR2 is ANQGSEA. The CDR3 contains 13 residues. V was pared by 7 bases and J by 1 base, with 12 bases between. The CDR3 nucleotides are TGCAGCGACGACAGGTCGGGCACAGATACGCAGTATTTT. Translation gives CSDDRSGTDTQYF.